This record concerns one T cell receptor beta chain sequence. A single count supports this clone. The clone's antigen remains unknown. No base-level quality is on record; no much larger clone is a single base apart. The data belong to a study of CD8+ T cells in alopecia areata (dated 2018 in TCRdb). With regard to the full study: Treated patients were enrolled in an open-label pilot trial of oral tofacitinib, 5 to 10 mg twice daily, for moderate-to-severe alopecia areata. Patients received tofacitinib for 6 to 18 months and were then followed off drug for 6 months to check for delayed response and recurrence. For the treated patients, the SALT score, which quantifies what percentage of scalp surface area is affected, served as the measure of disease severity. In both human patients and the C3H/HeJ mouse model, the study applied high-throughput TCRbeta sequencing to look at T cell clonal expansion in alopecia areata. On the human side, TCRbeta sequencing was run on scalp tissue and on sorted CD4+ and CD8+ peripheral blood T cells from healthy controls and from alopecia areata patients with either patchy or totalis/universalis disease. Biopsies were taken from tofacitinib-treated patients at baseline and again at 4 and 24 weeks into treatment, and several of those patients also had a later scalp biopsy. Scalp clonality was compared across normal scalp (n=4), patchy alopecia areata scalp (n=8), and alopecia totalis/universalis scalp (n=8). RNA was obtained with the PAXgene miRNA kit for fixed scalp, the miRNeasy kit for PBMCs, and the RNeasy kit for mouse skin. TCRbeta CDR3 regions were amplified by immunoSEQ multiplex PCR using 35 Vbeta forward and 13 Jbeta reverse primers.

Library preparation was by the immunoSEQ multiplex PCR assay. RNA was extracted from all samples and reverse transcribed into cDNA, which served as template for TCR sequencing. SuperScript III was used to make first-strand cDNA, primed with a 2:1 mix of oligo-dT and random hexamers. A synthetic immune receptor repertoire was used to gauge amplification bias, and whatever bias remained was removed computationally. Per the authors' processing: Raw reads were preprocessed to remove errors, and CDR3 was defined according to IMGT conventions as the region from the conserved cysteine to phenylalanine. To get clonality, Shannon entropy was normalized by log2 of the number of productive unique TCRs and the result was subtracted from 1. Scalp TCRbeta sequences were cross-referenced with sorted blood CD4 and CD8 repertoires so that the CD4 or CD8 identity of scalp clones could be inferred. TCRdb obtained this table from immuneACCESS and retained in-frame rearrangements with V and J assigned. These tables miss some clones; where compared with another copy, unresolved V genes account for less than half of the shortfall, and the remainder is unexplained. The DNA was the basis for D and trimming; V, J and clone size are from that table. Present in this sample are 110,000 or so clones, roughly three fifths of which were seen just once. Together, the top ten hold 3% to 4% of the sample.

The label giving this sample's time point can be read as: about 5 months on oral tofacitinib. According to the study, the label for this sample's treatment or condition signals: oral pan-JAK inhibitor, 5-10 mg twice daily. Lesional scalp punch biopsies and peripheral blood were collected from alopecia areata patients. After PBMCs were isolated by density centrifugation and stained for CD3, CD4 and CD8, a FACSAria was used to sort CD4+ and CD8+ T cells. CDR1 and CDR2 are drawn from the germline V gene: SNHLY, FYNNEI. Taken from cysteine to phenylalanine, the CDR3 has 14 residues. Here the CDR3 DNA is all that survives: 42 bases in frame from base 1. Germline trimming amounts to 6 bases on V and 7 bases on J, with 5 as the count of junction bases outside the gene matches. The full study reports these points: With tofacitinib, both scalp clonality and the number of expanded CD8+ clones among the top 100 scalp clones went down significantly. Resident alphabeta T cells in normal human skin are also sequenced, complicating scalp TCR repertoire analysis, unlike mouse skin dominated by gammadelta T cells. During tofacitinib treatment, many expanded lesional clones remained in scalp and blood, and this persistence may partly explain relapse after treatment is stopped. Higher clonality and more expanded CD8+ clones were observed in lesional scalp than in normal scalp, particularly in alopecia totalis/universalis, a finding suggestive of antigenic drive. Because the treated cohort was small and had only one nonresponder, larger studies are needed to examine links between baseline CD8+ expansion and response. Compared with mice, TCR sequences shared between patients were less clear, possibly partly because of HLA diversity across the patient population.

The chain couples TRBV2 to TRBJ1-4, with TRBD1 matching 10 junction bases. This clonotype originated in a human donor with alopecia areata. The specimen comprised CD4+ T cells sorted from blood, sampled at week 24, from a patient treated with tofacitinib. At the DNA level, the sequence is TGTGCCAGCAGGGGGACAGGGGAGAGTGAAAAACTGTTTTTT. The encoded protein is CASRGTGESEKLFF.